A single sample is the source of the 21 T cell receptor beta chains below, sequenced in a study of T cell repertoires in cytomegalovirus infection. These receptors lack a known antigen. Each CDR3 protein gets one entry after TCRdb re-called the reads with MiXCR. This sample has about 900,000 distinct CDR3 sequences, with around a third found just once. The material was cultured CD8+ T cells from PBMCs, obtained from culture after CMV antigen stimulation. These receptors were taken from a human donor in good health (CMV status not recorded). Some clones in this sample may be carry-over from other donors' samples.

Concerning this clonotype itself: Germline and junction disagree at one end, which may indicate a read error. The CDR3 nucleotides read TGTGCCAGCAGCTACGACGAGGGTCAGTCCCAGCATTTT. Residues: CASSYDEGQSQHF. The chain uses TRBV6-2 or TRBV6-3 and TRBJ1-5; no clear D. CDR3 length equals 13 residues. Germline-derived CDR1 and CDR2 are MNHEY and SVGEGT.

This clonotype has a handful of counts. CDR3 nucleotides: TGCGCCAGCAGCCAAACGGTACAAGCCAAAAACATTCAGTACTTC. Amino acid sequence: CASSQTVQAKNIQYF. This chain links TRBV4-1 with TRBJ2-4; no clear D gene. V lost 2 bases and J lost 0, with 8 bases in between. This CDR3 comprises 15 residues. Germline assignment: CDR1 MGHRA and CDR2 YSYEKL.

The rearrangement joins TRBV27 to TRBJ2-5; 7 bases are a match to TRBD1. The V gene's germline CDR1 is MNHEY and CDR2 SMNVEV (reference sequence). J gave up 5 bases and V 5 bases, and 8 bases lay outside the gene matches. The CDR3 sequence is 14 residues long. This CDR3 reads CASSPTGLGETQYF. The DNA for the CDR3 is TGTGCCAGCAGTCCGACAGGGTTGGGGGAGACCCAGTACTTC.

The sample holds many counts of this clonotype. V and J are TRBV7-9 and TRBJ1-2; D is possibly TRBD1 (6 bases). Deletions cut 4 bases from V and 6 bases from J, with 18 bases between. Germline CDR1 SEHNR, CDR2 FQNEAQ (reference sequence). There are 15 residues in the CDR3. The CDR3 spells CASSWTDNYFDGYTF. DNA of the CDR3: TGTGCCAGCAGCTGGACAGACAACTACTTCGATGGCTACACCTTC.

This clonotype occurred many times. The CDR3 sequence is CATDDYGYTF. The CDR3 DNA sequence: TGTGCCACCGACGACTATGGCTACACCTTC. This chain links TRBV7-9 with TRBJ1-2; D uncertain. Trimming took 10 bases from V and 3 from J, leaving 6 bases between them. This CDR3 is 10 amino acids long. Germline-derived CDR1 and CDR2 are SEHNR and FQNEAQ (reference sequence).

The rearrangement joins TRBV6-1 to TRBJ2-7; 9 nucleotides line up with TRBD1. Trimming at V came to 5 bases and at J to 2 bases, leaving 4 bases not matched to a gene. Looked up from germline, CDR1 is MNHNS and CDR2 is SASEGT. This CDR3 spans 14 amino acids. This CDR3 reads CASSLDRGAYEQYF. The CDR3 bases are TGTGCCAGCAGTCTAGACAGGGGGGCCTACGAGCAGTACTTC.

This clonotype was observed a handful of times. The CDR3 DNA follows: TGCGCCAGCAGTGAGGTAGCGGGGGGGCCAGATACGCAGTATTTT. Encoded protein: CASSEVAGGPDTQYF. This sequence joins TRBV10-2 and TRBJ2-3; 11 positions match TRBD2. After removal of 2 bases from V and 4 bases from J, the junction contained 2 bases not matched to a gene. From germline, CDR1 is WSHSY and CDR2 SAAADI. The CDR3 has 15 residues.

The chain is built from TRBV6-5 and TRBJ2-1, with TRBD2 identical over 10 bases. Per germline, CDR1 MNHEY and CDR2 SVGAGI. The CDR3 contains 14 residues. V was clipped by 2 bases and J by 9 bases; unmatched bases: 4. The CDR3 reads CASSYQRGGSEQFF. The DNA of the CDR3 is TGTGCCAGCAGTTACCAGCGGGGGGGCAGTGAGCAGTTCTTC.

The V and J genes are TRBV6-6 and TRBJ2-4; TRBD2 matches 8 bases. Trimming took 10 bases from V and 0 from J; bases not matched to a gene: 17. CDR3 length: 18 residues. Germline CDR1 is MNHNY and CDR2 is SVGAGI (reference sequence). CDR3 sequence (DNA): TGTGCCAACACCCTACTAGCGGCGATCCCCTTAGCCAAAAACATTCAGTACTTC. As protein: CANTLLAAIPLAKNIQYF.

The chain combines TRBV5-4 with TRBJ2-1; 7 bases align to TRBD1. This CDR3 has 13 amino acids. Germline CDR1 is SGHNT and CDR2 is YYREEE (reference sequence). V was pared by 5 bases and J by 8 bases, with 7 bases of the junction left unmatched. CDR3 DNA sequence: TGTGCCAGCAGTTCGACAGGGCGGGATGAGCAGTTCTTC. This encodes CASSSTGRDEQFF.

A few counts support this clonotype. This sequence joins TRBV6-1 and TRBJ2-3, with 7 bases identical to TRBD2. Trimming removed 1 base from V and 4 bases from J; junction bases left unmatched: 5. The V gene's germline CDR1 is MNHNS and CDR2 SASEGT. The CDR3 has 15 residues. The CDR3 sequence: CASSEVTSVADTQYF. The CDR3 DNA reads TGTGCCAGCAGTGAAGTTACTAGCGTAGCAGATACGCAGTATTTT.

On this clonotype itself: A junction boundary mismatches the germline segment, possibly from a read error. V and J are TRBV7-9 and TRBJ2-3, with 11 bases aligning to TRBD2. The V gene's germline CDR1 is SEHNR and CDR2 FQNEAQ (reference sequence). This CDR3 comprises 17 residues. The CDR3 DNA reads as TGTGCCAGCAGCGTAGCACCGGGACTAGCGGTCACAGATACGCAGTATTTT. As protein: CASSVAPGLAVTDTQYF.

This chain joins TRBV7-9 and TRBJ2-7; D possibly uses TRBD1 or TRBD2 (5 bases each). Germline V lookup: CDR1 SEHNR, CDR2 FQNEAQ (reference sequence). This CDR3 contains 13 residues. V lost 5 bases, J lost 5 bases, and 13 bases lay in between. The CDR3 DNA reads as TGTGCCAGCAGCAGTACCGGGACCCACGAGCAGTACTTC. Amino acids: CASSSTGTHEQYF.

In this sample, this clonotype turned up many times. CDR3 in amino acids: CASSREGWSPGTDTQYF. CDR3 coding DNA: TGTGCCAGCAGCCGTGAGGGTTGGAGTCCGGGGACAGATACGCAGTATTTT. V is TRBV7-9 and J is TRBJ2-3; D is possibly TRBD2 (5 bases). The V gene's germline CDR1 is SEHNR and CDR2 FQNEAQ (reference sequence). This CDR3 spans 17 amino acids. Trimming left V 5 bases short and J 3 bases short, with 21 bases between.

There are many counts of this clonotype. The CDR3 nucleotides are TGTGCCAGCAGCCAGGGGGACGCGTACAATGAGCAGTTCTTC. This translates into CASSQGDAYNEQFF. The chain combines TRBV7-8 with TRBJ2-1; 7 nucleotides match TRBD1. Germline CDR1 SGHVS, CDR2 FQNEAQ. The V segment lost 5 bases and the J segment 4 bases; nucleotides outside the gene matches: 5. CDR3 length: 14 residues.

This clonotype was detected only a few times. The V and J genes are TRBV6-5 and TRBJ1-3; no clear D gene. Trimming took off 2 bases at V and 1 base at J, with 21 bases between the two ends. This CDR3 comprises 19 residues. Germline V gene sequence: CDR1 MNHEY, CDR2 SVGAGI. CDR3 sequence reads: CASSYLSPSEGASGNTIYF. The CDR3 region has the DNA TGTGCCAGCAGTTACCTCTCACCCAGCGAGGGAGCATCTGGAAACACCATATATTTT.

This clonotype was picked up a small number of times. The V and J genes are TRBV4-1 and TRBJ2-3; D may be TRBD1 (6 bases). Germline CDR1 and CDR2: MGHRA and YSYEKL. Trimming cost V 3 bases and J 2 bases, with 24 bases left between them. The CDR3 contains 19 residues. In DNA, the CDR3 is TGCGCCAGCAGCCACCAACTTGGGACACTAGAGATGAACACAGATACGCAGTATTTT. This encodes CASSHQLGTLEMNTDTQYF.

The sample holds one count of this clonotype. V gene TRBV6-2 or TRBV6-3 combines with J gene TRBJ2-1; D is unresolved. The CDR3 consists of 14 residues. The V gene's germline CDR1 is MNHEY and CDR2 SVGEGT. Trimming cost V 4 bases and J 8 bases, with 15 bases left between them. For the CDR3, the DNA is TGTGCCAGCAGTTTTCAAGGGTTAGATTATGAGCAGTTCTTC. Amino acid sequence: CASSFQGLDYEQFF.

This clonotype was counted at least ten times. The chain employs TRBV7-9 and TRBJ2-7; the D is unclear. Germline-derived CDR1 and CDR2 are SEHNR and FQNEAQ (reference sequence). Trimming took off 5 bases at V and 6 bases at J, with 11 bases between the two ends. This CDR3 is built from 12 residues. The DNA for the CDR3 is TGTGCCAGCAGCGTAGGGTCCGGCGAGCAGTACGTC. It is translated as CASSVGSGEQYV.

This clonotype has a handful of counts. In DNA form, the CDR3 reads TGTGCCAGCAGCTTAGACCGAGGAACCTATGGCTACACCTTC. It is translated as CASSLDRGTYGYTF. This sequence joins TRBV13 and TRBJ1-2, with no clear D. CDR3 length: 14 amino acids. CDR1 and CDR2 (germline): PRHDT, FYEKMQ (reference sequence). V was pared by 1 base and J by 4 bases, with 10 bases between.

V and J are TRBV28 and TRBJ1-2; tentative D call: TRBD1 (5 bases). Trimming stripped 3 bases from V and 7 bases from J, with 12 bases between. From germline, CDR1 is MDHEN and CDR2 SYDVKM. CDR3 length: 13 amino acids. CDR3 loop: CASSLGGRGGYTF. CDR3 nucleotides: TGTGCCAGCAGTTTGGGGGGTAGGGGTGGCTACACCTTC.